The rows below give T cell receptor beta chains drawn from one sample of a study of blood T cell repertoires in COVID-19. Sequenced by immunoSEQ multiplex PCR; TCRdb stores in-frame clones only, minus some. The sample has roughly 260,000 clones, approximately 86% seen once. The material sequenced was peripheral blood. These receptors came from a woman aged 18-29 years with acute or convalescent COVID-19. Both conserved end residues are part of each CDR3. D genes are given only for firm matches. Clone size is not always given. Where it is, it says once, few, many or a class for expanded clones.

D,J,size,V,DNA,CDR3
TRBD1,TRBJ1-3,-,TRBV6-5,TGTGCCAGCAGGGAGACAGGGGGCAAAAACACCATATATTTT,CASRETGGKNTIYF
TRBD1,TRBJ2-7,-,TRBV11-2,TGTGCCAGCAGCTCTGGACAGGGATACGAGCAGTACTTC,CASSSGQGYEQYF
-,TRBJ1-1,-,TRBV7-2,TGTGCCAGCAGCTCACAGGGTGACACTGAAGCTTTCTTT,CASSSQGDTEAFF
-,TRBJ2-1,-,TRBV11-2,TGTGCCAGCAGCTCCGGAGTTGAGCAGTTCTTC,CASSSGVEQFF
TRBD1,TRBJ1-3,-,TRBV12-5,TGTGCTAGTGGTTTTCCCCCCCGGACAGGGAGCTCTGGAAACACCATATATTTT,CASGFPPRTGSSGNTIYF
-,TRBJ2-2,-,TRBV30,TGTGCCTGGAGTGAAGGGGCGCACACCGGGGAGCTGTTTTTT,CAWSEGAHTGELFF
-,TRBJ1-6,-,TRBV6-5,TGTGCCAGCAGTTACGGCAGGGTTGACAATTCACCCCTCCACTTT,CASSYGRVDNSPLHF
TRBD1,TRBJ1-2,-,TRBV7-2,TGTGCCAGCAGCTATACAGGGGGCGCAAACTATGGCTACACCTTC,CASSYTGGANYGYTF
-,TRBJ1-6,-,TRBV27,TGTGCCAGCAGTCCTCCGGGACTCCCAAATTCACCCCTCCACTTT,CASSPPGLPNSPLHF
-,TRBJ2-4,-,TRBV28,TGTGCCAGCAGTCCCCGAATAGGAGGGAACATTCAGTACTTC,CASSPRIGGNIQYF
TRBD2,TRBJ2-1,-,TRBV4-1,TGCGCCAGCAGCCAAGTCGCGGCGGGACTAGCGGGGACCGACAATGAGCAGTTCTTC,CASSQVAAGLAGTDNEQFF
-,TRBJ2-1,-,TRBV7-2,TGTGCCAGCAGCTTAATGGTCTCGGACACAGGTGAGCAGTTCTTC,CASSLMVSDTGEQFF
TRBD2,TRBJ2-7,-,TRBV7-9,TGTGCCAGCAGCGCCGCCGGGACTAGCTCCTACGAGCAGTACTTC,CASSAAGTSSYEQYF
-,TRBJ2-3,once,TRBV27,TGTGCCAGCAGTTTTGGGGGCCCAGATACGCAGTATTTT,CASSFGGPDTQYF
-,TRBJ1-1,-,TRBV6-5,TGTGCCAGCAGTTACTCGTTACAGGCGAACACTGAAGCTTTCTTT,CASSYSLQANTEAFF
-,TRBJ1-1,-,TRBV18,TGTGCCAGCTCACCAATCGCGCAGGGCACCACTGAAGCTTTCTTT,CASSPIAQGTTEAFF
-,TRBJ2-2,-,TRBV10-2,TGCGCCAGCAGGGAGGCGGTCGGGGAGCTGTTTTTT,CASREAVGELFF
TRBD2,TRBJ2-5,-,TRBV9,TGTGCCAGCAGCGCTAGCGGGGCCCGCGCGGCCCAGTACTTC,CASSASGARAAQYF
TRBD2,TRBJ2-5,-,TRBV30,TGTGCCGTTTCACGGGGAGCGGGAGCACAAGAGACCCAGTACTTC,CAVSRGAGAQETQYF
-,TRBJ2-5,-,TRBV6-5,TGTGCCAGCAGTTACTCCGCGGGACTGGAGACCCAGTACTTC,CASSYSAGLETQYF
-,TRBJ2-1,many,TRBV4-3,TGCGCCAGCAGCCAGTCTAGCTCCTACAATGAGCAGTTCTTC,CASSQSSSYNEQFF
-,TRBJ1-2,-,TRBV4-3,TGCGCCAGCAGCCAAGGAGTTCGACAGTCTAGATCTAACTATGGCTACACCTTC,CASSQGVRQSRSNYGYTF
-,TRBJ2-7,-,TRBV19,TGTGCCAGTAGTAGGAACAGGGAGACCTACGAGCAGTACTTC,CASSRNRETYEQYF
-,TRBJ1-5,few,TRBV13,TGTGCCAGCAGCCTTGGGCGGGGAAATGGACAGCCCCAGCATTTT,CASSLGRGNGQPQHF
TRBD2,TRBJ2-2,-,TRBV11-3,TGTGCCAGCAGTAGACCGGGACTAGCGGGTAGCCCCGGGGAGCTGTTTTTT,CASSRPGLAGSPGELFF
-,TRBJ2-7,-,TRBV6-5,TGTGCCAGCAGGCGGGGAACCAGCTCCTACGAGCAGTACTTC,CASRRGTSSYEQYF
TRBD1,TRBJ1-1,few,TRBV29-1,TGCAGCGTTCAACAGGGGGCGAGGGGAGCTTTCTTT,CSVQQGARGAFF
TRBD2,TRBJ2-3,many,TRBV7-2,TGTGCCAGCAGCTCAAGCCGTAGACTAGCGGGGCCCACAGATACGCAGTATTTT,CASSSSRRLAGPTDTQYF
TRBD2,TRBJ2-2,-,TRBV19,TGTGCCAGTAGTCCCTCCGGGACTAGCGGGAGAGGCACCGGGGAGCTGTTTTTT,CASSPSGTSGRGTGELFF
-,TRBJ1-5,-,TRBV28,TGTGCCAGCAGTTTAGGAGAGGGTTGGGGCAATCAGCCCCAGCATTTT,CASSLGEGWGNQPQHF
-,TRBJ2-1,-,TRBV29-1,TGCAGCGTTGCGGCAGGGGAAGGGAATGAGCAGTTCTTC,CSVAAGEGNEQFF
TRBD2,TRBJ2-5,-,TRBV11-2,TGTGCCAGCAGCCTTAGCGGGAGTCTCCAAGAGACCCAGTACTTC,CASSLSGSLQETQYF
-,TRBJ2-5,-,TRBV4-1,TGCGCCAGCAGCCAAGAAGGCTCCGGCGGGACTCGGACCCAGTACTTC,CASSQEGSGGTRTQYF
TRBD2,TRBJ2-3,-,TRBV5-1,TGCGCCAGCAGCGGGCGGGAGGGCACTGATACGCAGTATTTT,CASSGREGTDTQYF